One sample yielded the 24 T cell receptor beta chains listed below, sequenced in a study of OX40 agonist ivuxolimab in advanced cancers. The library was prepared using the immunoSEQ multiplex PCR assay. In its TCRdb copy, this immuneACCESS table keeps in-frame sequences only and misses some clones. Where compared with another copy, unresolved V genes explain less than half of these, and the others have no known cause. This sample comprises 60,000 to 75,000 clones, about four fifths of them detected only once. Around 1% of the sample comes from the top ten. The material was CD4+ or CD8+ T cells sorted from blood, obtained in a trial of the OX40 agonist ivuxolimab. The receptors were sampled from an adult with an advanced solid tumor such as melanoma, head and neck, liver or kidney cancer.

This chain links TRBV11-2 with TRBJ2-2; 8 bases fit TRBD1. Germline CDR1 reads SGHAT; CDR2 reads FQNNGV. This CDR3 contains 17 residues. J gave up 5 bases and V 2 bases, and 10 bases lay outside the gene matches. DNA of the CDR3: TGTGCCAGCAGCTTAAGGCCGACAGGGGTAGGGACCGGGGAGCTGTTTTTT. This sequence encodes CASSLRPTGVGTGELFF.

V usage is TRBV6-1 and J usage is TRBJ1-5; TRBD1 is a possible D gene (5 bases). CDR1 and CDR2 from the germline V gene are MNHNS and SASEGT. V was pared by 7 bases and J by 6 bases, with 19 bases between. The CDR3 covers 15 residues. DNA of the CDR3: TGTGCCAGCATGAGGCGGGGGGGGATTTCTCAGCCCCAGCATTTT. It codes for CASMRRGGISQPQHF.

This clone was counted a single time. This rearrangement joins TRBV5-1 to TRBJ1-3; unclear D gene. V lost 1 base to trimming and J lost 0 bases, with 8 bases between them. Germline lookup yields CDR1 SGHRS and CDR2 YFSETQ. This CDR3 spans 15 amino acids. The CDR3 loop is CASSLSGASGNTIYF. CDR3 sequence (DNA): TGCGCCAGCAGCTTGTCAGGAGCCTCTGGAAACACCATATATTTT.

The V and J genes are TRBV2 and TRBJ1-3; D not resolved. The ends were cut back, 8 bases at V and 0 bases at J, with 11 bases in the middle. CDR3 length: 14 residues. The germline gives CDR1 SNHLY, CDR2 FYNNEI. The CDR3, as DNA: TGTGCCAGCCCGGGCGGTCTCTCTGGAAACACCATATATTTT. Residues: CASPGGLSGNTIYF.

This clone appeared a few times. The chain recombines TRBV19 with TRBJ2-5; D gene ambiguous. V shed 8 bases and J shed 5 bases, with 9 bases lying between them. CDR3 length: 11 amino acids. Germline CDR1 LNHDA, CDR2 SQIVND (reference sequence). The CDR3 DNA sequence: TGTGCCAGTTCTCAGTTGGAGACCCAGTACTTC. It yields the protein CASSQLETQYF.

J is TRBJ2-3 and V is TRBV29-1; the D gene is possibly TRBD2 (5 bases). The germline V and J ends were trimmed by 1 base and 1 base, with 18 bases remaining between them. Germline-derived CDR1 and CDR2 are SQVTM and ANQGSEA. The CDR3 consists of 17 residues. The CDR3 loop reads CSVEGPFRNGGTDTQYF. The DNA for the CDR3 is TGCAGCGTTGAAGGGCCCTTCAGAAACGGGGGCACAGATACGCAGTATTTT.

The chain links TRBV15 to TRBJ2-5; D may match TRBD1 or TRBD2 (5 bases each). Trimming stripped 3 bases from V and 5 bases from J, with 16 bases between. The CDR3 has 15 residues. CDR1 is LNHNV, CDR2 YYDKDF, per germline (reference sequence). Here the CDR3 DNA reads TGTGCCACCAGCAGTCGTACCCGGGGCTACGAGACCCAGTACTTC. As protein: CATSSRTRGYETQYF.

The rearrangement joins TRBV5-6 to TRBJ2-7; D uncertain. This CDR3 contains 14 residues. CDR1 is SGHDT, CDR2 YYEEEE, per germline. Trimming shortened V by 1 base and J by 0 bases, and 8 bases separated the two germline ends. The CDR3 loop reads CASSLSGSSYEQYF. CDR3 bases: TGTGCCAGCAGCTTGTCGGGTTCCTCCTACGAGCAGTACTTC.

The gene calls are TRBV2 and TRBJ1-1; D remains unclear. The CDR3 is 12 residues long. With 7 bases removed from V and 5 bases from J, the gap between germline ends came to 11 bases. Germline CDR1 reads SNHLY; CDR2 reads FYNNEI. CDR3 sequence reads: CASKRVWTEAFF. The CDR3 DNA reads TGTGCCAGCAAACGGGTGTGGACTGAAGCTTTCTTT.

The chain combines TRBV6-5 with TRBJ1-1, with D unresolved. The CDR3 contains 14 residues. Trimming left V 6 bases short and J 7 bases short, with 18 bases between. CDR1 and CDR2 (germline): MNHEY, SVGAGI. The CDR3 spells CASRAEAGSGEAFF. DNA for the CDR3: TGTGCCAGCAGGGCAGAGGCGGGGTCGGGTGAAGCTTTCTTT.

The rearrangement links TRBV6-6 to TRBJ1-6, with no clear D. Trimming cost V 6 bases and J 11 bases, with 2 bases left between them. Germline V lookup: CDR1 MNHNY, CDR2 SVGAGI (reference sequence). CDR3 length: 9 residues. The DNA of the CDR3 is TGTGCCAGCAGCCCACCCCTCCACTTT. It specifies CASSPPLHF.

V usage is TRBV5-6 and J usage is TRBJ1-5, with 9 bases aligning to TRBD1. Germline CDR1 and CDR2: SGHDT and YYEEEE. This CDR3 has 16 residues. V dropped 3 bases and J dropped 7; count of bases not matched to a gene: 11. As DNA, the CDR3 is TGTGCCAGCAGCTACGGACAGGGGTCCCAGGGGCAGCCCCAGCATTTT. It yields the protein CASSYGQGSQGQPQHF.

The count of this clone is one. This rearrangement joins TRBV10-2 to TRBJ2-2; D possibly uses TRBD1 or TRBD2 (6 bases each). Germline-derived CDR1 and CDR2 are WSHSY and SAAADI. The CDR3 contains 15 residues. Trimming removed 7 bases from V and 7 bases from J, with 19 bases in between. The CDR3: CASTVGAGNFGELFF. Written as DNA, the CDR3 is TGCGCCAGCACCGTGGGGGCGGGGAACTTCGGGGAGCTGTTTTTT.

The chain is built from TRBV5-1 and TRBJ2-6; D not certain. V was pared by 4 bases and J by 6 bases, with 11 bases between. Germline V gene lookup returns CDR1 SGHRS and CDR2 YFSETQ. CDR3 size: 14 residues. The CDR3 spells CASSPSGMANVLTF. The CDR3 DNA reads as TGCGCCAGCAGCCCGAGTGGTATGGCCAACGTCCTGACTTTC.

This rearrangement joins TRBV18 to TRBJ2-5; possible D gene TRBD1, 6 bases. The CDR3 extends over 13 amino acids. Trimming stripped 3 bases from V and 12 bases from J, with 17 bases between. Germline loops: CDR1 KGHSH, CDR2 LQKENI. The CDR3 here is CASSPNSRDKEYF. CDR3 bases: TGTGCCAGCTCACCGAATTCCCGGGACAAGGAGTACTTC.

The V and J genes are TRBV5-8 and TRBJ2-5, with D possibly called TRBD1 or TRBD2 (5 bases each). From germline, CDR1 is SGHTS and CDR2 YDEGEE. V lost 0 bases, J lost 1 base, and 13 bases lay in between. The CDR3 runs 16 residues. The CDR3 nucleotides are TGTGCCAGCAGCTTGGCCGGGGCGGGTCCCCAAGAGACCCAGTACTTC. Translated, it gives CASSLAGAGPQETQYF.

The chain joins TRBV7-9 to TRBJ1-1; 7 positions match TRBD1. The CDR3 sequence is 15 residues long. Germline V gene lookup returns CDR1 SEHNR and CDR2 FQNEAQ (reference sequence). V lost 5 bases, J lost 1 base, and 7 bases stayed unmatched. This chain's CDR3 is CASSKGTDRNTEAFF. DNA for the CDR3: TGTGCCAGCAGCAAGGGGACAGACAGGAACACTGAAGCTTTCTTT.

This chain uses TRBV6-1 with TRBJ2-7; 8 bases agree with TRBD1. This CDR3 spans 13 amino acids. Germline V lookup: CDR1 MNHNS, CDR2 SASEGT. J was trimmed by 3 bases and V by 6 bases; bases with no gene match: 4. CDR3 in DNA: TGTGCCAGCAGACCCACAGGGGGCTACGAGCAGTACTTC. It specifies CASRPTGGYEQYF.

The chain has TRBV4-1 and TRBJ2-1; D is possibly TRBD1 (5 bases). This CDR3 spans 16 amino acids. Germline V CDR1 and CDR2: MGHRA, YSYEKL. Trimming took 0 bases from V and 3 from J, leaving 12 bases between them. CDR3 nucleotides: TGCGCCAGCAGCCAAGATGGGGCAGGAAGCTACAATGAGCAGTTCTTC. This sequence encodes CASSQDGAGSYNEQFF.

By sample share, this clone is medium-sized. The CDR3 loop is CSVGSEQGTQYF. Here the CDR3 DNA reads TGCAGCGTTGGGTCTGAACAGGGGACCCAGTACTTC. The chain is built from TRBV29-1 and TRBJ2-5, with D possibly being TRBD1 (6 bases). The CDR3 is 12 amino acids. Per the germline V gene, CDR1 is SQVTM and CDR2 is ANQGSEA. The germline V and J ends were trimmed by 4 bases and 7 bases, with 13 bases remaining between them. Filled out from reference TRBV29-1 and TRBJ2-5, the complete variable domain reads SAVISQKPSRDICQRGTSLTIQCQVDSQVTMMFWYRQQPGQSLTLIATANQGSEATYESGFVIDKFPISRPNLTFSTLTVSNMSPEDSSIYLCSVGSEQGTQYFGPGTRLLVL.

V and J are TRBV27 and TRBJ1-1; a weak D match, TRBD1 (5 bases). Per germline, CDR1 MNHEY and CDR2 SMNVEV (reference sequence). CDR3 length: 13 amino acids. The germline V and J ends were trimmed by 2 bases and 2 bases, with 6 bases remaining between them. CDR3 coding DNA: TGTGCCAGCAGTTTAAGGGACAACACTGAAGCTTTCTTT. Amino acid sequence: CASSLRDNTEAFF.

The rearrangement uses TRBV19 and TRBJ1-2; D is uncertain. CDR1 LNHDA and CDR2 SQIVND come from the germline V gene (reference sequence). Trimming shortened V by 2 bases and J by 4 bases, and 17 bases separated the two germline ends. The CDR3 is made up of 16 amino acids. The CDR3 region has the DNA TGTGCCAGTAGTATACAGTCAGGAACGAACCTCTATGGCTACACCTTC. This encodes CASSIQSGTNLYGYTF.

The sample holds a few counts of this clone. The rearrangement links TRBV15 to TRBJ1-6; TRBD1 agrees at 7 bases. Germline assignment: CDR1 LNHNV and CDR2 YYDKDF (reference sequence). With 0 bases clipped from V and 9 bases from J, the junction kept 5 bases outside the gene matches. The CDR3 has 15 residues. CDR3 nucleotide sequence: TGTGCCACCAGCAGAGATCAGGGGGATAGTTCACCCCTCCACTTT. Its protein product is CATSRDQGDSSPLHF. The whole variable domain, remainder taken from reference TRBV15 and TRBJ1-6, is DAMVIQNPRYQVTQFGKPVTLSCSQTLNHNVMYWYQQKSSQAPKLLFHYYDKDFNNEADTPDNFQSRRPNTSFCFLDIRSPGLGDTAMYLCATSRDQGDSSPLHFGNGTRLTVT.

The chain joins TRBV29-1 to TRBJ2-1, with 10 bases matching TRBD2. J lost 8 bases, V lost 6 bases, and 13 bases had no gene match. The CDR3 is 15 amino acids. Germline-derived CDR1 and CDR2 are SQVTM and ANQGSEA. CDR3 DNA sequence: TGCAGCGTATTAATAGCGGGGGGCCAAGGCTATGAGCAGTTCTTC. Amino acid sequence: CSVLIAGGQGYEQFF.